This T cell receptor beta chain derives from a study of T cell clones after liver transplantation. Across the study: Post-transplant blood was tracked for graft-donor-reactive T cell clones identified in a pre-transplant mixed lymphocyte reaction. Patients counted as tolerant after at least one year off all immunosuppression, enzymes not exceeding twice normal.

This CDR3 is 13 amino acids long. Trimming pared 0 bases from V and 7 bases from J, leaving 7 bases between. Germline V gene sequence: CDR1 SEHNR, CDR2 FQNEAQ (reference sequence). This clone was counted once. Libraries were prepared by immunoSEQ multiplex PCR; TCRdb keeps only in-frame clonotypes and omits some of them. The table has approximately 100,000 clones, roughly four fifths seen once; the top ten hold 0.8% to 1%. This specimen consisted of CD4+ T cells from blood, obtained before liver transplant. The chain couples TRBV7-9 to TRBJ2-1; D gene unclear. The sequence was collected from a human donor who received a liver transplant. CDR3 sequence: CASSLAPPNEQFF. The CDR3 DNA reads TGTGCCAGCAGCTTAGCTCCTCCGAATGAGCAGTTCTTC.